This is a list of T cell receptor beta chains from one sample in a study of tumor-infiltrating lymphocytes in localized non-small cell lung cancer. Method: immunoSEQ multiplex PCR; TCRdb's copy keeps in-frame clones and lacks some. The sample lists 20,000 to 30,000 clones, 73% occurring once. The sample taken for sequencing was lung tumor tissue. All receptors come from a human donor with non-small cell lung cancer. CDR3s include the opening cysteine and the closing phenylalanine or tryptophan. The D gene is left open where the match is weak. Expanded clones get a size class; other rows say once, few or many, or leave the size out.

d_gene,v_gene,j_gene,abundance,CDR3nt,CDR3aa
TRBD1,TRBV6-6,TRBJ1-5,.,TGTGCCAGCAGTGACAGGGGGCGTAGCAATCAGCCCCAGCATTTT,CASSDRGRSNQPQHF
.,TRBV6-1,TRBJ2-2,.,TGTGCCAGCAGTGAACGCGGGGAGCTGTTTTTT,CASSERGELFF
.,TRBV5-1,TRBJ2-1,.,TGCGCCAGCAGCTTGGACCAGGCTTTTAGTGAGCAGTTCTTC,CASSLDQAFSEQFF
TRBD1,TRBV5-1,TRBJ1-6,.,TGCGCCAGCAGCTTGGGGGACAGGGCGCCCCTCCACTTT,CASSLGDRAPLHF
.,TRBV11-2,TRBJ1-6,few,TGTGCCAGCAGCTTAGGCCTACAGGGAAGACCCCTCCACTTT,CASSLGLQGRPLHF
TRBD1,TRBV6-5,TRBJ1-6,few,TGTGCCAGCAGTTCTATACGACAGGGCGATTCACCCCTCCACTTT,CASSSIRQGDSPLHF
.,TRBV10-1,TRBJ1-6,.,TGCGCCAGCAGTGGAGGTATCAACTCACCCCTCCACTTT,CASSGGINSPLHF
.,TRBV6-5,TRBJ1-5,.,TGTGCCAGCAGTTACAGGCCTAGCAATCAGCCCCAGCATTTT,CASSYRPSNQPQHF
.,TRBV11-2,TRBJ2-7,.,TGTGCCAGCAGCTTAGATAGGGGTGCCTACGAGCAGTACTTC,CASSLDRGAYEQYF
TRBD2,TRBV5-4,TRBJ2-1,.,TGTGCCAGCAGCTTGGGCGCAGCGGGGGGGCGCGTGTACAATGAGCAGTTCTTC,CASSLGAAGGRVYNEQFF
TRBD1,TRBV14,TRBJ2-2,.,TGTGCCAGCAGCTACCTACAGGGGTCAATGAACACCGGGGAGCTGTTTTTT,CASSYLQGSMNTGELFF
TRBD1,TRBV7-2,TRBJ1-1,.,TGTGCCAGCACCCCCGGACAGGGTTTTGGGTACACTGAAGCTTTCTTT,CASTPGQGFGYTEAFF
TRBD1,TRBV19,TRBJ2-5,few,TGTGCCAGTAGTCCAAGACAGGGGGGAATGGAGACCCAGTACTTC,CASSPRQGGMETQYF
.,TRBV18,TRBJ2-7,.,TGTGCCAGCTCAAGGGACATCTACGAGCAGTACTTC,CASSRDIYEQYF
.,TRBV30,TRBJ2-2,.,TGTGCCTGGAGAGACTACTCACCCACCGGGGAGCTGTTTTTT,CAWRDYSPTGELFF
.,TRBV6-6,TRBJ2-2,.,TGTGCCAGCAGTTCCCAGACAGCGGGGAACACCGGGGAGCTGTTTTTT,CASSSQTAGNTGELFF
TRBD2,TRBV5-4,TRBJ2-1,large,TGTGCCAGCAGCCCAGCGGGGAGTTTTAACCCCAATGAGCAGTTCTTC,CASSPAGSFNPNEQFF
.,TRBV12-5,TRBJ2-1,few,TGTGCTAGTGGCGGCGGACAGAGCTCCTACAATGAGCAGTTCTTC,CASGGGQSSYNEQFF
.,TRBV30,TRBJ1-2,.,TGTGCCTGGAGTGTACTCGTCGGCTACACCTTC,CAWSVLVGYTF